This T cell receptor (beta chain) was identified in a study of blood T cells in healthy people across ages. Unmatched junction bases numbered 13, after V lost 5 bases and J lost 6 bases. The germline CDR1 and CDR2 sequences are SGHTA and FQGTGA. The CDR3 is 16 amino acids. Then a second PCR, running about 7 to 11 cycles, was carried out with a sample-barcoded 5' primer and a J-beta primer mix. TCRdb analysed the 5' RACE reads with MiXCR anew, one entry per CDR3 protein. The data contain 1.8 million or so distinct CDR3 sequences, about 39% of them singletons. Findings and caveats of the study: Naive CD4+ cells and diversity were both higher in long-lived donors than in aged donors. Per million T cells, TCR beta diversity dropped about linearly as age rose.

Peripheral blood samples of around 9.5 milliliters were drawn from each donor. No fewer than 5.5 micrograms of total RNA were isolated from every sample. This clonotype has more than one count but fewer than ten. As yet, its antigen is unknown. The sample was blood. The rearrangement uses TRBV7-3 and TRBJ2-3; 8 bases line up with TRBD2. The TCR comes from a human donor in good health. The DNA of the CDR3 is TGTGCCAGCAGCCCTCTTGCGGGGGGTGTTTTGGATACGCAGTATTTT. This sequence encodes CASSPLAGGVLDTQYF.